This T cell receptor (beta chain) stems from a study of PD-1 blockade in classical Hodgkin lymphoma (dated by TCRdb to 2020 to 2021). With regard to the full study: Nivolumab dosing was 3 mg/kg intravenously every 2 weeks, continuing until either disease progression or unacceptable toxicity. A peripheral blood immune signature of response to PD-1 blockade in classical Hodgkin lymphoma was defined using TCR beta sequencing and CyTOF. Study-wide conclusions, independent of this receptor: A significant rise by C4D1 was seen in CD4+ but not CD8+ TCR diversity (p=0.0027 vs p=0.16), with the rise being most apparent in complete responders (p=0.02). The study was restricted to a single clinical trial cohort, and the causes of repertoire differences, possibly disease activity or prior therapy, were left undefined. Newly diagnosed patients were reported to have lower baseline TCR diversity than healthy donors, and relapsed/refractory patients were reported to have lower baseline TCR diversity still. Baseline diversity similar to that of newly diagnosed patients was observed in trial patients achieving complete response, whereas significantly lower diversity was observed in partial responders and progressors. Lower diversity was seen in patients whose nivolumab began less than 1 year after ASCT, and these patients were left out of later analyses so that immune reconstitution would not confound the results.

This clone was observed a handful of times. Its antigen target is currently unknown. Base quality data are lacking; no much larger clone is found one base away. For CDR1 and CDR2, the germline V gene lists SGHAT and FQNNGV. V was cut back by 3 bases and J by 3 bases, leaving a gap of 14 bases between them. The CDR3 measures 16 amino acids from cysteine to phenylalanine. CDR3 DNA is the only sequence kept; it has 48 bases, read in frame from the first base. The Qiagen DNeasy kit was used to extract genomic DNA from unsorted PBMCs and from the negatively selected CD4+ and CD8+ fractions. Using primers that anneal to V and J segments, immunoSEQ multiplex PCR amplified the TCR beta CDR3 regions. A synthetic immune receptor repertoire was used to minimize amplification bias, and remaining bias was computationally removed after sequencing. In the source study's methods: Repertoire diversity was quantified as the Shannon entropy index using custom Python scripts. The unsorted, CD4+ and CD8+ repertoires were each analyzed separately, with the exception of combined analyses, where CD4+ and CD8+ sequences were merged in silico. A clone counted as expanded when the clone's frequency after treatment rose at least 2-fold relative to C1D1, and clones undetected at baseline were given a pseudocount of 0.5. Singleton clones were defined as clones with 0 or 1 copy at C1D1, and non-singleton clones were defined as clones with 2 or more copies. Clones expanded in unsorted samples were annotated as CD4+, CD8+ or unknown by matching protein sequences in sorted samples from the same patient. Wilcoxon tests on paired samples were used to test diversity changes from C1D1 to C4D1. TCRdb stores this immuneACCESS table with in-frame sequences only. Part of the clones is absent; in the studies checked, under half of the shortfall reflects unresolved V genes, and no reason is known for the rest. D and trimming come from the DNA, and the V and J calls and clone size come from that table. Counted in this sample were about 32,000 clones; 82% of them appeared once. The ten largest make up approximately 29% of the sample.

Explained via the paper, the time point label denotes: cycle 1 day 1 (C1D1), immediately before nivolumab initiation. Every trial patient had relapsed after autologous stem cell transplantation, and cohorts A, B and C differed in prior brentuximab vedotin exposure. A total of fewer than 70 patients with relapsed/refractory classical Hodgkin lymphoma made up the trial cohort, and each patient's best overall response was complete response, partial response or progressive disease. Trial patients were treated with single-agent nivolumab in the multi-cohort phase II CheckMate 205 trial. An independent review committee assessed best overall response by applying the 2007 International Working Group response criteria. Trial PBMCs were collected immediately before nivolumab initiation (C1D1) and during therapy at cycle 2 day 1 and cycle 4 day 1. Peripheral blood was collected in 8 mL Vacutainer Cell Preparation Tubes, from which PBMCs were isolated by centrifugation and then cryopreserved.

The chain links TRBV11-2 with TRBJ2-2; the D segment might be TRBD1 or TRBD2, since each matches 5 bases. The receptor was derived from a human donor with classical Hodgkin lymphoma. The specimen comprised peripheral blood mononuclear cells (PBMCs), sampled at baseline. The CDR3 region reads CASSFNGARHTGELFF. The sequence in DNA is TGTGCCAGCAGCTTCAACGGGGCTCGTCACACCGGGGAGCTGTTTTTT.